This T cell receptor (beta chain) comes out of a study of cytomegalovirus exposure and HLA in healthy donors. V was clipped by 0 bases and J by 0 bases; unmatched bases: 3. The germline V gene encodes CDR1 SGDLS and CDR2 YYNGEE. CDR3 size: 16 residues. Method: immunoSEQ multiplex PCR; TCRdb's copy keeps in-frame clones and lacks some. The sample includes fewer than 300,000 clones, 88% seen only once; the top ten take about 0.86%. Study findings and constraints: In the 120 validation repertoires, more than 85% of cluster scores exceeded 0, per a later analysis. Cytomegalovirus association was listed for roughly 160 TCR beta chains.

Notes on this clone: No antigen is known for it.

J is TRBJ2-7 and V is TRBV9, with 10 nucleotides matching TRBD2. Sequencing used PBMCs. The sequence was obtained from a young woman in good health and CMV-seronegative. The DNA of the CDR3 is TGTGCCAGCAGCGTAGCTTCTAGCGGGAGCTCCTACGAGCAGTACTTC. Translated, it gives CASSVASSGSSYEQYF.